This T cell receptor (beta chain) was obtained from a study of long-term antiretroviral therapy in people with HIV. With 0 bases removed from V and 5 bases from J, the gap between germline ends came to 10 bases. The CDR3 length is 15 residues. CDR1 KGHSH and CDR2 LQKENI come from the germline V gene. Researchers report immunoSEQ v3.0 was run at survey level. TCRdb's copy holds only in-frame clones and misses some; the assay was immunoSEQ multiplex PCR. Of about 19,000 clones listed, around three quarters are singletons. The starting material was unsorted PBMCs, obtained 0.2 years after starting antiretroviral therapy. The sequence was collected from a woman aged 40 to 55 with HIV. This chain connects TRBV18 to TRBJ1-4; D unclear. The CDR3 loop reads CASSPPNRVNEKLFF. In nucleotides, the CDR3 is TGTGCCAGCTCACCACCGAACCGGGTAAATGAAAAACTGTTTTTT.